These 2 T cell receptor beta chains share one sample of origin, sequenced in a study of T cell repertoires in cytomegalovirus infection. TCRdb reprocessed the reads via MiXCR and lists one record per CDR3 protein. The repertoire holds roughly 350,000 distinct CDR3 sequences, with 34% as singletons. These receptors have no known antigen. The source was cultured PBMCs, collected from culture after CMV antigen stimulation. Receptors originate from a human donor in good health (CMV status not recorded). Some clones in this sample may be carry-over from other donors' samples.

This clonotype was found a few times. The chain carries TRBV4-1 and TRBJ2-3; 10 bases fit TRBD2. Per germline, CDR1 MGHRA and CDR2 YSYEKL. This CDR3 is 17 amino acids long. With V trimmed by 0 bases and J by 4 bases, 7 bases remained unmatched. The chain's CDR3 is CASSQDGGTSASDTQYF. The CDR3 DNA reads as TGCGCCAGCAGCCAAGATGGAGGGACTAGCGCCTCAGATACGCAGTATTTT.

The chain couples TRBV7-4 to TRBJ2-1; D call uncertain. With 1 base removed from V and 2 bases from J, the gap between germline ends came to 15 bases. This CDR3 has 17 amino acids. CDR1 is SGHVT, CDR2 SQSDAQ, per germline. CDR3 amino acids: CASSLGTPRRTYNEQFF. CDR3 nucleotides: TGTGCCAGCAGCTTAGGAACGCCTAGAAGGACCTACAATGAGCAGTTCTTC.